A single sample gave rise to the 26 T cell receptor beta chains below, sequenced in a study of CD8 T cells in Susac syndrome. After extraction with the RNeasy kit, about 0.5 to 1 ug of the RNA was reverse transcribed using random hexamers. TCRdb processed the immunoSEQ multiplex PCR reads anew with MiXCR; each CDR3 protein has one entry. The repertoire holds roughly 140,000 distinct CDR3 sequences, with 95% as singletons. Sequenced material: CD4+ T cells from PBMCs. Receptor source: a human donor with Susac syndrome.

V usage is TRBV29-1 and J usage is TRBJ2-7; D may be TRBD1 or TRBD2 (5 bases each). The germline gives CDR1 SQVTM, CDR2 ANQGSEA. CDR3 length: 13 residues. The V end was cut by 7 bases, the J end by 7 bases, with 20 bases between. The DNA for the CDR3 is TGCAGCGCGGACAACACCGCCGAGGGGGAGCAGTACTTC. Protein: CSADNTAEGEQYF.

The count of this clonotype is one. This chain links TRBV20-1 with TRBJ2-7; TRBD1 aligns across 7 bases. The J segment lost 2 bases and the V segment lost 7 bases, leaving 11 bases of the junction unmatched. The CDR3 sequence is 14 residues long. Germline values: CDR1 DFQATT, CDR2 SNEGSKA (reference sequence). The CDR3 DNA follows: TGCAGTGTCCACCGGGACAGCACGCCCTACGAGCAGTACTTC. Protein sequence: CSVHRDSTPYEQYF.

The chain couples TRBV6-5 to TRBJ1-1; unclear D gene. CDR1 is MNHEY and CDR2 is SVGAGI in the germline V gene. The CDR3 has 14 residues. Trimming shortened V by 2 bases and J by 3 bases, and 10 bases separated the two germline ends. The DNA of the CDR3 is TGTGCCAGCAGTTACCGTCGCGGGTACACTGAAGCTTTCTTT. Its translation: CASSYRRGYTEAFF.

The chain joins TRBV5-6 to TRBJ2-5; unclear D gene. V was cut by 4 bases and J by 5 bases, with 15 bases left in between. Per the germline V gene, CDR1 is SGHDT and CDR2 is YYEEEE. The CDR3 sequence is 14 residues long. The CDR3 spells CASSQIGSRETQYF. In nucleotides, the CDR3 is TGTGCCAGCAGCCAGATCGGCTCCAGGGAGACCCAGTACTTC. The full variable domain, with the rest looked up from reference TRBV5-6 and TRBJ2-5, is DAGVTQSPTHLIKTRGQQVTLRCSPKSGHDTVSWYQQALGQGPQFIFQYYEEEERQRGNFPDRFSGHQFPNYSSELNVNALLLGDSALYLCASSQIGSRETQYFGPGTRLLVL.

The V call is TRBV20-1, the J call TRBJ2-7, with D possibly matching TRBD1 (6 bases). V dropped 7 bases and J dropped 2 bases, with 15 bases sitting between them. This CDR3 contains 13 residues. Germline CDR1 is DFQATT and CDR2 is SNEGSKA (reference sequence). CDR3 amino acids: CSVQGIRTYEQYF. The CDR3 DNA follows: TGCAGTGTTCAGGGGATACGCACCTACGAGCAGTACTTC.

This clonotype was seen only a few times. The chain carries TRBV6-6 and TRBJ2-7; 11 positions agree with TRBD1. CDR3 length: 14 residues. Germline lookup yields CDR1 MNHNY and CDR2 SVGAGI (reference sequence). The junction had 3 bases not matched to a gene; V was cut back by 5 bases and J by 3 bases. CDR3 nucleotide sequence: TGTGCCAGCAGTCGGACAGGGGGCGGCTACGAGCAGTACTTC. It yields the protein CASSRTGGGYEQYF.

Here the CDR3 DNA reads TGCAGTCAGGGACTAGCGGGGGGCAATGAGCAGTTCTTC. It codes for CSQGLAGGNEQFF. The J gene is TRBJ2-1, the V gene TRBV20-1; TRBD2 agrees at 15 bases. Trimming removed 8 bases from V and 6 bases from J; junction bases left unmatched: 2. From germline, CDR1 is DFQATT and CDR2 SNEGSKA (reference sequence). The CDR3 is 13 residues long.

The genes are TRBV20-1 and TRBJ2-7; a possible D gene is TRBD1 (6 bases). Trimming pared 2 bases from V and 7 bases from J, leaving 18 bases between. The CDR3 totals 14 residues. CDR1 DFQATT and CDR2 SNEGSKA come from the germline V gene (reference sequence). The CDR3 here is CSARTGTSLREQYF. As DNA, the CDR3 is TGCAGTGCTAGAACCGGGACATCCTTGAGGGAGCAGTACTTC.

The CDR3 loop is CASRTGDSIQYF. The CDR3 nucleotides read TGTGCCAGCAGGACAGGGGATTCCATTCAGTACTTC. V usage is TRBV11-2 and J usage is TRBJ2-4; 8 bases match TRBD1. In germline, CDR1 is SGHAT, CDR2 FQNNGV. The CDR3 totals 12 residues. V shed 6 bases and J 9 bases; nucleotides not matched to a gene: 4.

V and J are TRBV6-2 or TRBV6-3 and TRBJ1-1; D remains ambiguous. CDR1 MNHEY and CDR2 SVGEGT come from the germline V gene. The CDR3 consists of 14 residues. The V end lost 7 bases, the J end lost 1 base, and 13 bases lay between the germline ends. The CDR3 DNA is TGTGCCAGCACCAAAGGGCGGACGAACACTGAAGCTTTCTTT. This gives the protein CASTKGRTNTEAFF.

This clonotype appeared a single time. This chain connects TRBV3-1 to TRBJ1-2; unclear D gene. The CDR3 length is 12 residues. Germline CDR1 reads LGHDT; CDR2 reads YNNKEL (reference sequence). V was shortened by 6 bases and J by 6 bases, with 11 bases between the two germline ends. The CDR3 DNA reads TGTGCCAGCAGAGCCAGTCCGGATGGCTACACCTTC. It codes for CASRASPDGYTF.

The CDR3: CASSQARGNEQFF. In nucleotides, the CDR3 is TGTGCCAGCAGCCAGGCAAGAGGGAATGAGCAGTTCTTC. The gene calls are TRBV5-4 and TRBJ2-1, with D possibly matching TRBD2 (5 bases). V was shortened by 4 bases and J by 7 bases, with 12 bases between the two germline ends. The V gene's germline CDR1 is SGHNT and CDR2 YYREEE (reference sequence). This CDR3 has 13 residues.

The chain is built from TRBV20-1 and TRBJ1-2; 7 bases are a match to TRBD1. The CDR3 totals 13 residues. Germline V gives CDR1 DFQATT, CDR2 SNEGSKA (reference sequence). V shed 5 bases and J 4 bases; nucleotides not matched to a gene: 7. The CDR3 spells CSASTGVAYGYTF. The CDR3 DNA sequence: TGCAGTGCTTCCACAGGGGTAGCCTATGGCTACACCTTC.

DNA for the CDR3: TGCAGTGCTTATGACAACATGAACACTGAAGCTTTCTTT. Its protein product is CSAYDNMNTEAFF. This chain uses TRBV20-1 with TRBJ1-1; no clear D gene. V shed 5 bases and J shed 0 bases, with 10 bases lying between them. Germline CDR1 is DFQATT and CDR2 is SNEGSKA (reference sequence). CDR3 length: 13 residues.

J is TRBJ1-5 and V is TRBV7-6, with a tentative D call TRBD1 (6 bases). Germline loops: CDR1 SGHVS, CDR2 FNYEAQ. The length of the CDR3 is 13 residues. V shed 5 bases and J shed 5 bases, with 10 bases lying between them. The CDR3 spells CASSANRDQPQHF. CDR3 nucleotides: TGTGCCAGCAGCGCAAACAGGGATCAGCCCCAGCATTTT.

As DNA, the CDR3 is TGTGCCAGCAGCGTAGCGATGGCAGGGGGATCAGATACGCAGTATTTT. It yields the protein CASSVAMAGGSDTQYF. This rearrangement joins TRBV9 to TRBJ2-3, with 7 positions matching TRBD1. J was trimmed by 4 bases and V by 0 bases; bases with no gene match: 8. This CDR3 is built from 16 residues. Germline values: CDR1 SGDLS, CDR2 YYNGEE.

The J gene is TRBJ2-2, the V gene TRBV2, with unresolved D. The CDR3 is 14 residues long. CDR1 is SNHLY and CDR2 is FYNNEI in the germline V gene. V shed 7 bases and J shed 5 bases, with 14 bases lying between them. CDR3: CASTKKAWTGELFF. As DNA, the CDR3 is TGTGCCAGCACGAAAAAGGCGTGGACCGGGGAGCTGTTTTTT.

This clonotype has just one count. V is TRBV5-6 and J is TRBJ2-2, with unresolved D. Germline CDR1 SGHDT, CDR2 YYEEEE. This CDR3 is built from 13 residues. Trimming removed 5 bases from V and 5 bases from J, with 10 bases in between. CDR3 loop: CASSRMVTGELFF. CDR3 bases: TGTGCCAGCAGTCGGATGGTGACCGGGGAGCTGTTTTTT.

The chain recombines TRBV2 with TRBJ2-5, with D unresolved. The CDR3 spans 14 residues. Germline CDR1 is SNHLY and CDR2 is FYNNEI. V was shortened by 1 base and J by 1 base, with 7 bases between the two germline ends. The CDR3 reads CASSEEVVQETQYF. The CDR3 DNA sequence: TGTGCCAGCAGTGAAGAGGTTGTCCAAGAGACCCAGTACTTC.

The V call is TRBV29-1, the J call TRBJ1-2; unclear D gene. V lost 3 bases and J 4 bases, leaving 15 bases between the germline ends. CDR1 is SQVTM, CDR2 ANQGSEA, per germline. The CDR3 covers 14 residues. The CDR3 is CSVDPPRVSYGYTF. CDR3 in DNA: TGCAGCGTTGACCCCCCCCGGGTATCCTATGGCTACACCTTC.

The rearrangement uses TRBV29-1 and TRBJ1-1; 8 bases map to TRBD1. The V segment lost 3 bases and the J segment 10 bases; nucleotides outside the gene matches: 10. The CDR3 runs 13 residues. From germline, CDR1 is SQVTM and CDR2 ANQGSEA. In DNA, the CDR3 is TGCAGCGTTGAGGGCAACGGACAGGGCGGAGCTTTCTTT. Protein: CSVEGNGQGGAFF. Supplemented by reference TRBV29-1 and TRBJ1-1, the full variable domain reads SAVISQKPSRDICQRGTSLTIQCQVDSQVTMMFWYRQQPGQSLTLIATANQGSEATYESGFVIDKFPISRPNLTFSTLTVSNMSPEDSSIYLCSVEGNGQGGAFFGQGTRLTVV.

This chain links TRBV9 with TRBJ2-1; no definite D call. CDR1 and CDR2 from the germline V gene are SGDLS and YYNGEE. This CDR3 spans 16 amino acids. V shed 0 bases and J shed 0 bases, with 10 bases lying between them. The CDR3 nucleotides are TGTGCCAGCAGCGTAGGTGGTTCGAGCTCCTACAATGAGCAGTTCTTC. This codes for CASSVGGSSSYNEQFF.

The chain has TRBV12-3 or TRBV12-4 and TRBJ1-2; perhaps TRBD1 as D (5 bases). This CDR3 is built from 11 residues. Between the trimmed V and J ends, which lost 10 bases and 7 bases, there was a span of 13 bases. The CDR3 DNA reads TGTGCCACCTATAACGGGGGTGGCTACACCTTC. This codes for CATYNGGGYTF.

Here the CDR3 reads CASSPKGDEQYF. The CDR3 DNA sequence: TGTGCCAGCTCACCAAAAGGGGACGAGCAGTACTTC. The chain joins TRBV18 to TRBJ2-7; perhaps TRBD1 as D (5 bases). Germline CDR1 reads KGHSH; CDR2 reads LQKENI. Trimming stripped 2 bases from V and 5 bases from J, with 7 bases between. There are 12 residues in the CDR3.

The chain has TRBV3-1 and TRBJ1-2; possible D gene TRBD1, 6 bases. The V end was cut by 0 bases, the J end by 7 bases, with 15 bases between. Germline V gene lookup returns CDR1 LGHDT and CDR2 YNNKEL (reference sequence). This CDR3 is built from 15 residues. CDR3 amino acids: CASSQDLGARAGYTF. The CDR3 nucleotides read TGTGCCAGCAGCCAAGATTTGGGGGCACGGGCTGGCTACACCTTC.

The chain uses TRBV20-1 and TRBJ2-3; D possibly matches TRBD1 or TRBD2 (5 bases each). The CDR3 spans 14 residues. Germline V gives CDR1 DFQATT, CDR2 SNEGSKA (reference sequence). V was cut by 6 bases and J by 4 bases, with 17 bases left in between. The DNA of the CDR3 is TGCAGTGCAGTATGGGGCGGACTTTCAGATACGCAGTATTTT. Amino acids: CSAVWGGLSDTQYF.